This TCR beta chain was captured by sequencing in a study of cytomegalovirus exposure and HLA in healthy donors. The PCR ran on 60 Vbeta and 13 Jbeta primers. TCRdb's copy holds only in-frame clones and misses some; the assay was immunoSEQ multiplex PCR. The repertoire holds roughly 140,000 clones, with roughly 74% as singletons. About this clone: Antigen specificity is unknown.

General observations from the study: A later analysis found most CMV-associated TCR beta chains apparently HLA-restricted. What a later analysis reportedly showed was that an Asian-associated ancestry cluster had fewer N-insertions than the roughly 700-donor mean.

The CDR3 contains 16 residues. J gave up 0 bases and V 5 bases, and 8 bases lay outside the gene matches. Germline lookup yields CDR1 SGHNT and CDR2 YENEEA. This chain uses TRBV11-3 with TRBJ1-2, with 8 bases matching TRBD1. What was sequenced was PBMCs. The sequence was obtained from a middle-aged woman in good health and CMV-seropositive. CDR3 sequence reads: CASSPAGTGANYGYTF. In nucleotides, the CDR3 is TGTGCCAGCAGCCCCGCCGGGACAGGAGCTAACTATGGCTACACCTTC.